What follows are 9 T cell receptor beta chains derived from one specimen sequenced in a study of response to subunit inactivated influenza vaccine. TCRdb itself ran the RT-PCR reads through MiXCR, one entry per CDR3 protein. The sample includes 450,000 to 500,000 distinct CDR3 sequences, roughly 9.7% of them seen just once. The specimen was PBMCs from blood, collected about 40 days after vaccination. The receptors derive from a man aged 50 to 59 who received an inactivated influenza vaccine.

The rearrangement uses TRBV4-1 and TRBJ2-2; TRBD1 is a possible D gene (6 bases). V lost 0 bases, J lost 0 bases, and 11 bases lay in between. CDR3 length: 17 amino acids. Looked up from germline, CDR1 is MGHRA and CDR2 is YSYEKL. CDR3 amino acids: CASSQDEDSANTGELFF. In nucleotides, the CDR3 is TGCGCCAGCAGCCAAGATGAGGACAGTGCGAACACCGGGGAGCTGTTTTTT.

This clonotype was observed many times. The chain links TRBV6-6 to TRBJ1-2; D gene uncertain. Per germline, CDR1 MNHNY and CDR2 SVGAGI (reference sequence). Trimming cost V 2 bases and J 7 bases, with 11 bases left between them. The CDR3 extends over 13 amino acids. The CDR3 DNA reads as TGTGCCAGCAGTTACGTCGGGGTCGGTGGCTACACCTTC. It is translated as CASSYVGVGGYTF.

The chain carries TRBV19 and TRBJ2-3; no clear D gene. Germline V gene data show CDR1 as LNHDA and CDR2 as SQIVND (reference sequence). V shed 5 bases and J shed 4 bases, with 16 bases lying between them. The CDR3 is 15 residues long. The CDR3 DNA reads TGTGCCAGTAGTTTGTCACGCCGGCAAGCAGATACGCAGTATTTT. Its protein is CASSLSRRQADTQYF.

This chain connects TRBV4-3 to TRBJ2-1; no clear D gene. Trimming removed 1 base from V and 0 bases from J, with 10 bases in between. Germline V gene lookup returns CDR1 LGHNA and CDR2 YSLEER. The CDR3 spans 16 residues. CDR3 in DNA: TGCGCCAGCAGCCAAGGCCCGGTTAGCTCCTACAATGAGCAGTTCTTC. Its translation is CASSQGPVSSYNEQFF.

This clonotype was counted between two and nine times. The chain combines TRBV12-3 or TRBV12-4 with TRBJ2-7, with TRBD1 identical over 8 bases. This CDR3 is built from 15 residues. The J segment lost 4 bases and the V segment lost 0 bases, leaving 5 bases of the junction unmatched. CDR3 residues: CASSLAGQEGYEQYF. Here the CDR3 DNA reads TGTGCCAGCAGTTTAGCGGGACAGGAGGGTTACGAGCAGTACTTC.

The CDR3 bases are TGTGCCAGCAGCTTAGTCCTCACGCGAGACCTTGGGGCCAACGTCCTGACTTTC. Amino acid sequence: CASSLVLTRDLGANVLTF. The V and J genes are TRBV11-1 and TRBJ2-6; D uncertain. The ends were cut back, 1 base at V and 3 bases at J, with 16 bases in the middle. This CDR3 is 18 amino acids long. Germline CDR1 is SGHAT and CDR2 is FQDESV (reference sequence).

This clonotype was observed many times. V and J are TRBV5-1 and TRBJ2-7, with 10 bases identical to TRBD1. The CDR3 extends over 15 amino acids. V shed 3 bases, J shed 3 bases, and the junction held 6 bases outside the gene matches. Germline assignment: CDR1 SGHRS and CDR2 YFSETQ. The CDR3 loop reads CASSSTWTGGYEQYF. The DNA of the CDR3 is TGCGCCAGCAGCTCAACTTGGACAGGGGGCTACGAGCAGTACTTC.

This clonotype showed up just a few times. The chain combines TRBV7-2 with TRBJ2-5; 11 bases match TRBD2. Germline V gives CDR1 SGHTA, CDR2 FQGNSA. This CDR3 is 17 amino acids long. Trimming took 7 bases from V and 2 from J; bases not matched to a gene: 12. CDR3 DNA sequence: TGTGCCAGCACCAGTAGCGGGAGGGCCCCTTTACAAGAGACCCAGTACTTC. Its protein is CASTSSGRAPLQETQYF.

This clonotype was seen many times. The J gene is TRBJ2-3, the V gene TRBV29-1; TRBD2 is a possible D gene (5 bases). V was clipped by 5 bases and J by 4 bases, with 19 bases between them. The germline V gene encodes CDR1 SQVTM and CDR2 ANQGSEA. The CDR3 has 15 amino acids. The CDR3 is CSVNLGLALADTQYF. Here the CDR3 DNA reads TGCAGCGTTAACCTTGGGCTAGCCTTAGCAGATACGCAGTATTTT.